The subject of this entry is one TCR beta chain. This record belongs to a study of cytomegalovirus exposure and HLA in healthy donors. The PCR made use of 60 Vbeta and 13 Jbeta primers. Profiling relied on immunoSEQ multiplex PCR, and the TCRdb table lists in-frame clones only, not all of them. The profile shows 210,000 or so clones, more than 60% of them singletons. Germline CDR1 and CDR2: SGDLS and YYNGEE. The V and J ends lost 4 bases and 2 bases, in that order; junction bases with no gene match: 2. This CDR3 comprises 14 residues. The TCR originated in a woman in her thirties in good health and CMV-seropositive. Material: PBMCs. This chain uses TRBV9 with TRBJ1-2, with 10 bases that match TRBD1. This CDR3 is CASSPGQGNYGYTF. The CDR3 nucleotides read TGTGCCAGCAGCCCGGGACAGGGGAACTATGGCTACACCTTC.